This T cell receptor beta chain was obtained from a study of blood T cell repertoires in COVID-19. This clone was detected only once. Data came from immunoSEQ multiplex PCR; TCRdb stores just in-frame clones and leaves some out. The sample has 200,000 or so clones; around four fifths are singletons. CDR3 length equals 15 residues. Per germline, CDR1 SGHTA and CDR2 FQGTGA. J gave up 8 bases and V 1 base, and 4 bases lay outside the gene matches. The receptor was isolated from a woman aged 55-69 years who had recovered from COVID-19. The material sequenced was peripheral blood. The gene calls are TRBV7-3 and TRBJ2-1, with 11 bases lining up with TRBD2. CDR3: CASSLRLAGRDEQFF. The CDR3 DNA is TGTGCCAGCAGCTTAAGACTAGCGGGGAGGGATGAGCAGTTCTTC.